The clone carrying this TCR beta chain was picked up a small number of times. Libraries were prepared by immunoSEQ multiplex PCR; TCRdb keeps only in-frame clonotypes and omits some of them. The sample has just over 90,000 clones; around 94% are singletons. The source of the sample is a study of OX40 agonist ivuxolimab in advanced cancers. Study summary: The dose-escalation cohort was around 83% male, with a mean age of approximately 62 years, ranging roughly 23 to 79.

The V gene's germline CDR1 is MNHEY and CDR2 SMNVEV (reference sequence). The V and J ends lost 3 bases and 4 bases respectively, with 7 bases between them. CDR3 length equals 13 residues. This sequence joins TRBV27 and TRBJ1-5; D gene ambiguous. The source was CD4+ or CD8+ T cells sorted from blood, collected in a trial of the OX40 agonist ivuxolimab. The TCR sequence derives from an adult with an advanced solid tumor such as melanoma, head and neck, liver or kidney cancer. CDR3 protein: CASSLQANQPQHF. The CDR3 bases are TGTGCCAGCAGTTTGCAAGCGAATCAGCCCCAGCATTTT.